These 13 T cell receptor beta chains were sequenced from one sample in a study of metastatic and nonmetastatic thyroid tumors. TCRdb re-called the PCR reads through MiXCR. The profile shows tens of thousands of clones, about 25% of them singletons. Thyroid surgery had not been preceded by any treatment in any patient. The sample was blood. The receptors here all came from a female donor with papillary thyroid cancer or a benign thyroid nodule (not recorded which). Some clones in this sample may be carry-over from other donors' samples.

This clone was detected many times. V gene TRBV18 combines with J gene TRBJ2-3, with TRBD2 identical over 11 bases. CDR1 is KGHSH and CDR2 is LQKENI in the germline V gene. With V trimmed by 3 bases and J by 2 bases, 1 base remained unmatched. This CDR3 spans 15 amino acids. The CDR3 region has the DNA TGTGCCAGCTCACCGACTAGCGGGATCACAGATACGCAGTATTTT. Residues: CASSPTSGITDTQYF.

This clone was seen repeatedly, ten times or more. V usage is TRBV28 and J usage is TRBJ2-4; 7 positions agree with TRBD1. J gave up 1 base and V 11 bases, and 11 bases lay outside the gene matches. CDR1 and CDR2 from the germline V gene are MDHEN and SYDVKM. This CDR3 is 15 amino acids long. The CDR3 nucleotides read TGTGCCGGGTCAGAGGGGGCGGGTGCCAAAAACATTCAGTACTTC. It is translated as CAGSEGAGAKNIQYF. The entire variable domain, with the rest obtained from reference TRBV28 and TRBJ2-4, is as follows: DVKVTQSSRYLVKRTGEKVFLECVQDMDHENMFWYRQDPGLGLRLIYFSYDVKMKEKGDIPEGYSVSREKKERFSLILESASTNQTSMYLCAGSEGAGAKNIQYFGAGTRLSVL.

This clone came up many times. The chain has TRBV10-1 and TRBJ2-7; D uncertain. The length of the CDR3 is 14 residues. The germline gives CDR1 WNHNN, CDR2 SYGVQD (reference sequence). The V gene lost 4 bases and the J gene lost 3 bases, with 13 bases spanning the gap. In DNA form, the CDR3 reads TGCGCCAGCAGTGGAAAAGGGATCCTCTACGAGCAGTACTTC. It is translated as CASSGKGILYEQYF.

On this clone itself: A junction boundary mismatches the germline segment, possibly from a read error. The V and J genes are TRBV27 and TRBJ2-6; D is unclear. CDR3 size: 13 residues. Germline lookup yields CDR1 MNHEY and CDR2 SMNVEV (reference sequence). The CDR3 DNA follows: TGTGCCAGCACCGGGTCTGTGGCCAACGTCCTGACTTTC. This translates into CASTGSVANVLTF.

CDR3 protein: CASSWDNNEQFF. The CDR3, as DNA: TGTGCCAGCAGTTGGGACAACAATGAGCAGTTCTTC. The chain has TRBV6-1 and TRBJ2-1, with D possibly matching TRBD1 (6 bases). This CDR3 comprises 12 residues. Per the germline V gene, CDR1 is MNHNS and CDR2 is SASEGT. V was shortened by 5 bases and J by 5 bases, with 7 bases between the two germline ends.

This clone was detected many times. This chain joins TRBV5-1 and TRBJ2-6; 9 bases line up with TRBD2. The V and J ends lost 0 bases and 2 bases, in that order; junction bases with no gene match: 3. The CDR3 extends over 17 amino acids. Germline CDR1 is SGHRS and CDR2 is YFSETQ. CDR3 sequence reads: CASSLAVAGAGANVLTF. CDR3 nucleotides: TGCGCCAGCAGCTTGGCGGTAGCGGGAGCTGGGGCCAACGTCCTGACTTTC.

This clone has ten or more counts. The J gene is TRBJ1-2, the V gene TRBV20-1; D is undetermined. CDR3 size: 11 residues. Germline-derived CDR1 and CDR2 are DFQATT and SNEGSKA (reference sequence). The V gene lost 5 bases and the J gene lost 0 bases, with 4 bases spanning the gap. The DNA of the CDR3 is TGCAGTGCTCACGCTAACTATGGCTACACCTTC. Its protein is CSAHANYGYTF.

The sample holds many counts of this clone. This CDR3 fails to terminate in the conserved phenylalanine or tryptophan, so it likely reflects a read error. The chain links TRBV5-1 to TRBJ2-2, with TRBD2 identical over 9 bases. Trimming took 4 bases from V and 7 from J; bases not matched to a gene: 8. CDR1 SGHRS and CDR2 YFSETQ come from the germline V gene. CDR3 size: 15 residues. The CDR3 bases are TGCGCCAGCAGCGCGCCAGCGGGAGGCGGCGGGGAGCTGTTTTCT. Translation gives CASSAPAGGGGELFS.

This clone has just a few counts. The rearrangement joins TRBV6-1 to TRBJ2-3; a possible D gene is TRBD2 (5 bases). Trimming shortened V by 10 bases and J by 7 bases, and 15 bases separated the two germline ends. The CDR3 runs to 12 residues. The V gene's germline CDR1 is MNHNS and CDR2 SASEGT. Here the CDR3 reads CAIRLASNTQYF. The CDR3 DNA sequence: TGTGCCATTCGATTAGCGTCGAATACGCAGTATTTT.

The chain uses TRBV5-1 and TRBJ2-1; 8 bases match TRBD2. CDR1 and CDR2 (germline): SGHRS, YFSETQ. V lost 5 bases, J lost 4 bases, and 5 bases stayed unmatched. The CDR3 spans 14 residues. CDR3 nucleotide sequence: TGCGCCAGCAGACTAGCGGAGACATACAATGAGCAGTTCTTC. Translating it yields CASRLAETYNEQFF. Supplemented by reference TRBV5-1 and TRBJ2-1, the full variable domain reads KAGVTQTPRYLIKTRGQQVTLSCSPISGHRSVSWYQQTPGQGLQFLFEYFSETQRNKGNFPGRFSGRQFSNSRSEMNVSTLELGDSALYLCASRLAETYNEQFFGPGTRLTVL.

This clone was seen many times. The J gene is TRBJ2-2, the V gene TRBV4-2, with 11 bases aligning to TRBD2. The CDR3 runs to 18 residues. V gave up 0 bases and J gave up 1 base; unmatched junction bases: 4. Germline V lookup: CDR1 LGHNA, CDR2 YNFKEQ. The CDR3 coding sequence is TGTGCCAGCAGCCAAGATTCCCTAGCGGGAGGGAACACCGGGGAGCTGTTTTTT. Translating gives CASSQDSLAGGNTGELFF.

The chain is built from TRBV7-9 and TRBJ2-7; a weak D match, TRBD2 (7 bases). CDR3 length: 14 amino acids. Germline V gives CDR1 SEHNR, CDR2 FQNEAQ (reference sequence). V gave up 11 bases and J gave up 6 bases, with 23 bases separating them. The CDR3 protein is CACTGRGSVSEQYF. DNA for the CDR3: TGTGCCTGCACAGGGCGGGGGTCTGTCTCCGAGCAGTACTTC.

This clone was observed many times. The chain links TRBV6-1 to TRBJ2-2; the D gene is possibly TRBD1 (6 bases). Trimming stripped 8 bases from V and 3 bases from J, with 16 bases between. Germline V lookup: CDR1 MNHNS, CDR2 SASEGT. The CDR3 is 15 amino acids. CDR3 amino acids: CASRATNRDTGELFF. CDR3 DNA: TGTGCCAGCCGCGCGACCAACAGGGACACCGGGGAGCTGTTTTTT.